This is a list of T cell receptor beta chains from one sample in a study of T cell clones after liver transplantation. Clones were sequenced by immunoSEQ multiplex PCR, and TCRdb holds only the in-frame ones, with some missing. The sample yields over 50,000 clones, about 90% seen once. The material sequenced was CD8+ T cells from blood, taken 12 months after liver transplant. These receptors originate from a human patient who received a liver transplant. Some T cells may have come from the graft donor. The CDR3 runs from the conserved cysteine through the conserved F or W. D genes are given only for firm matches. Size tells how often a clone was seen (once, few, many) or the class of an expanded clone, and some rows leave it out.

>TRBV7-2|TRBD2|-|TRBJ2-7
TGTGCCAGCAGCTTAGACAGTAGCGGGAGGCATTCCTACGAGCAGTACTTC
CASSLDSSGRHSYEQYF
>TRBV2|-|-|TRBJ2-6
TGTGCCAGCATGCAATCTGCTGGGGCCAACGTCCTGACTTTC
CASMQSAGANVLTF
>TRBV27|-|-|TRBJ2-1
TGTGCCAGCAGTTTATCGGGGGGCTCCTACAATGAGCAGTTCTTC
CASSLSGGSYNEQFF
>TRBV5-8|-|-|TRBJ2-7
TGTGCCAGCAGCTCTCAGGGTTTCTACGAGCAGTACTTC
CASSSQGFYEQYF
>TRBV28|-|-|TRBJ1-2
TGTGCCAGCAGTTCGCCTGAAACCGATCGCTCCTATGGCTACACCTTC
CASSSPETDRSYGYTF
>TRBV7-3|-|-|TRBJ2-2
TGTGCCAGCAGACCGGGACTTAACACCGGGGAGCTGTTTTTT
CASRPGLNTGELFF
>TRBV18|TRBD2|-|TRBJ2-7
TGTGCCAGCTCACCTGGGACTAGCGGAGGGGGCCTCTCCTACGAGCAGTACTTC
CASSPGTSGGGLSYEQYF
>TRBV2|TRBD2|-|TRBJ2-1
TGTGCCCTGGTTTTGACTAGCGGATACAATGAGCAGTTCTTC
CALVLTSGYNEQFF
>TRBV6-6|-|-|TRBJ1-1
TGTGCCAGCATCCAGGGCGAGACTGAAGCTTTCTTT
CASIQGETEAFF
>TRBV2|-|-|TRBJ2-7
TGTGCCAGCAGTGATTACTCCTACGAGCAGTACTTC
CASSDYSYEQYF
>TRBV2|TRBD1|-|TRBJ1-1
TGTGCCAGGATCCCCAGGGGGCGGACTGAAGCTTTCTTT
CARIPRGRTEAFF
>TRBV19|-|few|TRBJ1-2
TGTGCCGGATCCTCAGGGAATGGCTACACCTTC
CAGSSGNGYTF
>TRBV27|-|-|TRBJ1-5
TGTGCCAGCAGTTTAAAACCAGGAGGTCAGCCCCAGCATTTT
CASSLKPGGQPQHF
>TRBV15|-|few|TRBJ2-3
TGTGCCACCAGCAGAGATCGAGGGGGAGTGTCTGATACGCAGTATTTT
CATSRDRGGVSDTQYF
>TRBV28|-|-|TRBJ1-5
TGTGCCAGCAGTTGGACATCAGGGCAGCCCCAGCATTTT
CASSWTSGQPQHF
>TRBV29-1|-|-|TRBJ2-1
TGCAGCCTAGGTCAGGGGAACTCCTACAATGAGCAGTTCTTC
CSLGQGNSYNEQFF
>TRBV21-1|-|few|TRBJ2-5
TGTGCCAGCAGCAAAGTTGCCAGTAGTCAAGAGACCCAGTACTTC
CASSKVASSQETQYF
>TRBV7-9|TRBD2|-|TRBJ2-3
TGTGCCAGCAGCTTGGGACTAGTGGGCACAGATACGCAGTATTTT
CASSLGLVGTDTQYF
>TRBV28|-|-|TRBJ1-1
TGTGCCAGCACTCCTGGGGGGGAGAACACTGAAGCTTTCTTT
CASTPGGENTEAFF
>TRBV28|-|-|TRBJ2-3
TGTGCCACCAGCGAGGGACTCACAGATACGCAGTATTTT
CATSEGLTDTQYF
>TRBV28|TRBD1|-|TRBJ1-5
TGTGCCAGCAGTGAGGACAGGGCCCCGAATCAGCCCCAGCATTTT
CASSEDRAPNQPQHF
>TRBV2|TRBD1|-|TRBJ1-4
TGTGCCAAGGCAGGGGGCGCAGGTGAAAAACTGTTTTTT
CAKAGGAGEKLFF
>TRBV5-4|-|-|TRBJ1-1
TGTGCCAGCAGCTTGTCTTATGGGGCCCCCTCATACACTGAAGCTTTCTTT
CASSLSYGAPSYTEAFF
>TRBV19|TRBD1|-|TRBJ2-7
TGTGCCAGTAGTAGCCCACAGGGGGGCGAGCAGTACTTC
CASSSPQGGEQYF
>TRBV6-5|-|-|TRBJ1-1
TGTGCCAGCAGCCCGGACACACTAAACACTGAAGCTTTCTTT
CASSPDTLNTEAFF
>TRBV7-3|-|few|TRBJ2-2
TGTGCCAGCAGCTTTCTCGGGGGAGAAGACACCGGGGAGCTGTTTTTT
CASSFLGGEDTGELFF
>TRBV29-1|-|-|TRBJ1-5
TGCAGCGTTCGGGCAGGAGGGAATCAGCCCCAGCATTTT
CSVRAGGNQPQHF
>TRBV2|TRBD1|-|TRBJ2-7
TGTGCCAGCAGTGTCTCCTCGAGACAGGGACAACCACCCTACGAGCAGTACTTC
CASSVSSRQGQPPYEQYF
>TRBV13|-|-|TRBJ1-1
TGTGCCAGCAGCTCTGGGACAACGAACACTGAAGCTTTCTTT
CASSSGTTNTEAFF
>TRBV28|-|-|TRBJ1-5
TGTGCCAGCAGTCCCCCCGAGGCAGACACTAATAGCAATCAGCCCCAGCATTTT
CASSPPEADTNSNQPQHF
>TRBV28|-|-|TRBJ2-7
TGTGCCAGCAGTTTAGGCAGAAGCTCCTACGAGCAGTACTTC
CASSLGRSSYEQYF
>TRBV5-1|-|-|TRBJ2-7
TGCGCCAGCAGCTTGGGTGTTTCCTACGATGAGCAGTACTTC
CASSLGVSYDEQYF
>TRBV7-2|TRBD2|-|TRBJ2-3
TGTGCCAGCAGCCCTAGCGGGAGGGCGGGGGATACGCAGTATTTT
CASSPSGRAGDTQYF
>TRBV7-2|-|-|TRBJ2-7
TGTGCCAGCAGCTTAGGGGGGACCTACGAGCAGTACTTC
CASSLGGTYEQYF
>TRBV4-3|-|-|TRBJ2-3
TGCGCCAGCAGCCAAGATAGGCCCCCCTTCAGCACAGATACGCAGTATTTT
CASSQDRPPFSTDTQYF
>TRBV28|-|medium-sized|TRBJ2-3
TGTGCCAGCAGTTTCCCTCCAGGGCTAGCGGATACGCAGTATTTT
CASSFPPGLADTQYF
>TRBV7-8|-|-|TRBJ1-1
TGTGCCAGCAGCTTAGAGGGGGTGAGCGAAACTGAAGCTTTCTTT
CASSLEGVSETEAFF
>TRBV6-5|-|-|TRBJ2-7
TGTGCCAGCAGACCCACAGTCCACTACGAGCAGTACTTC
CASRPTVHYEQYF
>TRBV11-2|-|-|TRBJ2-7
TGTGCCAGCAGCTTAACAGGGGAGGTCCACGAGCAGTACTTC
CASSLTGEVHEQYF
>TRBV9|-|-|TRBJ2-7
TGTGCCAGCAGCTCTAACCACGAGCAGTACTTC
CASSSNHEQYF